The next 6 T cell receptor beta chains were all read from a single sample in a study of CD8 T cells in ankylosing spondylitis. Each CDR3 protein gets one entry after TCRdb re-called the 5' RACE reads with MiXCR. Among 250,000 to 400,000 distinct CDR3 sequences listed, 9.5% to 13% were seen once. Material: blood, either unsorted or a sorted T cell fraction (not recorded which). Every receptor here comes from a female donor with ankylosing spondylitis or in good health (not recorded which).

This clonotype has a count of ten or more. The chain joins TRBV7-2 to TRBJ1-5, with 9 positions matching TRBD1. The CDR3 spans 15 residues. Germline lookup yields CDR1 SGHTA and CDR2 FQGNSA. Trimming removed 4 bases from V and 4 bases from J; junction bases left unmatched: 5. The CDR3 spells CASSSWGQGNQPQHF. DNA of the CDR3: TGTGCCAGCAGCTCTTGGGGACAGGGAAATCAGCCCCAGCATTTT. The full variable domain, its missing parts supplied by reference TRBV7-2 and TRBJ1-5, is GAGVSQSPSNKVTEKGKDVELRCDPISGHTALYWYRQSLGQGLEFLIYFQGNSAPDKSGLPSDRFSAERTGGSVSTLTIQRTQQEDSAVYLCASSSWGQGNQPQHFGDGTRLSIL.

This clonotype showed up many times. V is TRBV5-1 and J is TRBJ2-5; D not certain. The CDR3 has 13 residues. V was trimmed by 3 bases and J by 3 bases, leaving 9 bases between them. Germline CDR1 SGHRS, CDR2 YFSETQ. DNA for the CDR3: TGCGCCAGCAGCTCAACCTCTAAAGAGACCCAGTACTTC. Protein product: CASSSTSKETQYF. Variable domain in full (rest from reference TRBV5-1 and TRBJ2-5): KAGVTQTPRYLIKTRGQQVTLSCSPISGHRSVSWYQQTPGQGLQFLFEYFSETQRNKGNFPGRFSGRQFSNSRSEMNVSTLELGDSALYLCASSSTSKETQYFGPGTRLLVL.

In this sample, this clonotype turned up a few times. The chain couples TRBV5-1 to TRBJ1-2, with 11 bases lining up with TRBD1. Germline V lookup: CDR1 SGHRS, CDR2 YFSETQ. J was trimmed by 9 bases and V by 4 bases; bases with no gene match: 5. The length of the CDR3 is 13 residues. CDR3 in amino acids: CASSLGQGESYTF. CDR3 nucleotides: TGCGCCAGCAGCCTGGGACAGGGGGAGAGCTACACCTTC.

The sample holds many counts of this clonotype. This chain links TRBV20-1 with TRBJ2-1; D is possibly TRBD2 (6 bases). The CDR3 has 16 residues. Germline CDR1 and CDR2: DFQATT and SNEGSKA (reference sequence). The ends were cut back, 7 bases at V and 7 bases at J, with 26 bases in the middle. The CDR3 nucleotides read TGCAGTGTTCCGAACTGGGAACCCTCAGGAGGGAATGAGCAGTTCTTC. It translates to CSVPNWEPSGGNEQFF.

This clonotype was recorded at least ten times. The chain uses TRBV4-2 and TRBJ2-7; 9 positions match TRBD2. Germline V gene sequence: CDR1 LGHNA, CDR2 YNFKEQ. The trim removed 1 base at V and 6 bases at J, leaving 19 bases unmatched. The CDR3 covers 19 residues. The CDR3 spells CASSQAPSGIGSGGGEQYF. The CDR3 region has the DNA TGTGCCAGCAGCCAAGCTCCTAGCGGGATCGGTAGTGGTGGCGGCGAGCAGTACTTC.

This clonotype has a count of ten or more. CDR3 protein: CAAGAYDTEAFF. The CDR3 DNA sequence: TGTGCCGCCGGAGCGTACGACACTGAAGCTTTCTTT. The chain couples TRBV28 to TRBJ1-1, with unresolved D. Trimming pared 11 bases from V and 3 bases from J, leaving 13 bases between. Germline V gene sequence: CDR1 MDHEN, CDR2 SYDVKM. The CDR3 extends over 12 amino acids.